Presented here are 2 T cell receptor beta chains from one specimen sequenced in a study of T cell repertoires in cytomegalovirus infection. One entry per CDR3 protein results from TCRdb running MiXCR on the reads. The data hold roughly 80,000 distinct CDR3 sequences, with 20% to 30% observed a single time. Their recognized antigens are unknown. Sequencing used CD8+ T cells from cultured PBMCs, obtained from culture after CMV antigen stimulation. The source of these receptors is a human donor in good health (CMV status not recorded). Some clones in this sample may be carry-over from other donors' samples.

This clonotype was seen ten or more times. V is TRBV12-3 or TRBV12-4 and J is TRBJ1-2, with 8 bases fitting TRBD1. This CDR3 contains 14 residues. Germline trimming cut 5 bases from V and 7 bases from J; bases unmatched to any gene: 9. CDR3 nucleotide sequence: TGTGCCAGCAGTGGGACAGGCACGAGGGGTGGCTACACCTTC. Translating gives CASSGTGTRGGYTF.

The J gene is TRBJ2-4, the V gene TRBV13, with TRBD1 as a possible D gene (5 bases). The CDR3 covers 13 residues. The germline CDR1 and CDR2 sequences are PRHDT and FYEKMQ (reference sequence). Trimming removed 3 bases at V and 5 bases at J, with 8 bases between. In DNA form, the CDR3 reads TGTGCCAGCAGCTTCCAGGGTCAAAACATTCAGTACTTC. Translated, it gives CASSFQGQNIQYF.